Listed here are 10 T cell receptor beta chains from one sample, sequenced in a study of molecular identifiers for immune sequencing clone quantification. A single record per CDR3 protein comes from TCRdb applying MiXCR to the PCR reads. Of over 600,000 distinct CDR3 sequences listed, just under 20% are singletons. Sequencing was performed on naive CD8+ T cells from blood, with Jurkat cell RNA spiked in. As to subset: FACS-sorted CD8+CD4-CCR7+CD45RA+ naive T cells. These receptors were taken from a human donor in good health. Some libraries in this study had Jurkat cell RNA spiked in.

With respect to this clonotype: A much larger clone is a single base away; this may be a read error. V usage is TRBV12-3 or TRBV12-4 and J usage is TRBJ2-3; no reliable D call. The CDR3 covers 12 residues. This chain's CDR3 is CAILGFADAQYF. The CDR3, as DNA: TGTGCCATTCTAGGGTTCGCAGATGCGCAGTATTTT.

This clonotype was detected many times. V and J are TRBV20-1 and TRBJ2-7, with a tentative D call TRBD2 (7 bases). Germline V CDR1 and CDR2: DFQATT, SNEGSKA (reference sequence). The germline V and J ends were trimmed by 2 bases and 6 bases, with 17 bases remaining between them. This CDR3 has 14 amino acids. The CDR3 here is CSARLGAGVPEQYF. Here the CDR3 DNA reads TGCAGTGCTAGATTGGGGGCGGGAGTACCCGAGCAGTACTTC.

This clonotype was counted a few times. V is TRBV7-9 and J is TRBJ1-2, with a tentative D call TRBD1 (5 bases). The CDR3 spans 12 residues. CDR1 SEHNR and CDR2 FQNEAQ come from the germline V gene (reference sequence). V lost 5 bases to trimming and J lost 6 bases, with 10 bases between them. CDR3 amino acids: CASSPDINGYTF. The CDR3 DNA reads TGTGCCAGCAGCCCGGACATAAATGGCTACACCTTC.

The chain joins TRBV7-9 to TRBJ2-7; the D is unclear. V lost 5 bases and J 0 bases, leaving 8 bases between the germline ends. This CDR3 region has 13 residues. CDR1 and CDR2 from the germline V gene are SEHNR and FQNEAQ (reference sequence). The CDR3 protein is CASSRENSYEQYF. In DNA form, the CDR3 reads TGTGCCAGCAGCCGCGAAAACTCCTACGAGCAGTACTTC.

This rearrangement joins TRBV4-3 to TRBJ2-3; D is ambiguous. Looked up from germline, CDR1 is LGHNA and CDR2 is YSLEER. Trimming removed 0 bases from V and 0 bases from J, with 7 bases in between. This CDR3 has 15 residues. The CDR3, as DNA: TGCGCCAGCAGCCAAGATTTTAGTAGCACAGATACGCAGTATTTT. Translating it yields CASSQDFSSTDTQYF.

The chain combines TRBV28 with TRBJ1-3; 10 nucleotides align to TRBD1. J was trimmed by 1 base and V by 6 bases; bases with no gene match: 12. This CDR3 spans 18 amino acids. Per germline, CDR1 MDHEN and CDR2 SYDVKM. The CDR3 DNA reads TGTGCCAGCAGCCCAAAGGGGGACAGGGGTTTGTCTGGAAACACCATATATTTT. Residues: CASSPKGDRGLSGNTIYF.

This clonotype was recorded many times. The chain is built from TRBV20-1 and TRBJ2-1; the match to TRBD2 covers 9 bases. Germline V gives CDR1 DFQATT, CDR2 SNEGSKA (reference sequence). Trimming at V came to 0 bases and at J to 7 bases, leaving 7 bases not matched to a gene. The CDR3 length is 15 residues. The CDR3 loop reads CSARDGGGAVNEQFF. CDR3 DNA: TGCAGTGCTAGAGATGGCGGGGGGGCCGTAAATGAGCAGTTCTTC.

Details on this clonotype: No DNA is shown, since the ends of the CDR3 on it are uncertain; the CDR3 is the one TCRdb lists. This chain joins TRBV6-2 or TRBV6-3 and TRBJ1-1. The CDR3 is 14 residues long, counting both termini. CDR1 MNHEY and CDR2 SVGEGT come from the germline V gene. The CDR3 loop is CASTFWAEGTEALF.

Comment on this clonotype: This may be a read error: a much more frequent sequence differs by one nucleotide. The chain employs TRBV6-2 or TRBV6-3 and TRBJ1-6, with D possibly TRBD1 on 6 matching bases. Germline V gives CDR1 MNHEY, CDR2 SVGEGT. The CDR3 totals 18 residues. Trimming stripped 5 bases from V and 6 bases from J, with 23 bases between. CDR3 amino acids: CASSRDNRDTRLNSPLHF. As DNA, the CDR3 is TGTGCCAGCAGTCGGGATAACCGGGACACGCGACTTAATTCACCCCTCCACTTT.

This clonotype was picked up many times. This chain connects TRBV20-1 to TRBJ2-7, with TRBD2 matching 11 bases. The V gene end was trimmed by 5 bases and the J gene end by 4 bases; junction bases not matched to a gene: 4. The CDR3 consists of 13 residues. The germline CDR1 and CDR2 sequences are DFQATT and SNEGSKA (reference sequence). In DNA, the CDR3 is TGCAGTGCTGCGACTAGCGGGACTTACGAGCAGTACTTC. Translated, it gives CSAATSGTYEQYF.